This T cell receptor (beta chain) was obtained from a study of blood T cell repertoires in COVID-19. In the study overall: COVID-19 samples collected from the United States, Italy and Spain covered acute and convalescent phases. The analysed material was cDNA or gDNA that came from T cells, B-cell-depleted T cells, or PBMCs.

Repertoires were generated with immunoSEQ multiplex PCR, while TCRdb's copy carries only in-frame clones and drops some. Of 170,000 or so clones listed, about four fifths were seen once; the top ten hold approximately 14%. Per the germline V gene, CDR1 is MDHEN and CDR2 is SYDVKM. Trimming took off 7 bases at V and 5 bases at J, with 17 bases between the two ends. This CDR3 comprises 14 residues. The sequenced sample was peripheral blood. The clonotype originates from a young man with active or convalescent COVID-19. V is TRBV28 and J is TRBJ1-1, with D possibly matching TRBD1 (5 bases). The CDR3 sequence is CASTMRVRGTEAFF. CDR3 nucleotide sequence: TGTGCCAGCACCATGCGAGTACGGGGGACTGAAGCTTTCTTT. Filled out from reference TRBV28 and TRBJ1-1, the complete variable domain reads DVKVTQSSRYLVKRTGEKVFLECVQDMDHENMFWYRQDPGLGLRLIYFSYDVKMKEKGDIPEGYSVSREKKERFSLILESASTNQTSMYLCASTMRVRGTEAFFGQGTRLTVV.